The T cell receptor (beta chain) described here comes from a study of vaccination and CD4 T cells after COVID-19. The Oncomine TCR Beta short-read assay sequenced DNA from cultured CD4+ T cells. One entry per CDR3 protein, called by TCRdb with MiXCR from the PCR reads. The repertoire holds around 4,600 distinct CDR3 sequences, with about 46% as singletons. The treatment here: approximately 11-day PBMC culture with coronavirus spike peptide pools or control peptides (ViraFEST assay). Of note for this clonotype: Its matching antigen is unknown.

The source material was CD4+ T cells from blood, cultured in vitro. This sequence was found in a human donor who had recovered from COVID-19.

The CDR3 protein is CASRPSAGGAFF. In DNA form, the CDR3 reads TGTGCCAGCAGACCCTCGGCGGGTGGAGCTTTCTTT. The chain recombines TRBV11-2 with TRBJ1-1; no reliable D call. V was shortened by 6 bases and J by 10 bases, with 15 bases between the two germline ends. CDR3 length equals 12 residues. Germline V gene sequence: CDR1 SGHAT, CDR2 FQNNGV.